A single sample is the source of the 11 T cell receptor beta chains below, sequenced in a study of T cells after yellow fever vaccination. TCRdb processed the 5' RACE reads anew with MiXCR; each CDR3 protein has one entry. The sample records under 550,000 distinct CDR3 sequences, 21% being singletons. The specimen comprised PBMCs, sampled 21 days after the first yellow fever vaccination. The receptors were gathered from a man aged 18 to 30 who received the YFV17D yellow fever vaccine.

This clonotype was counted only a few times. The junction does not match germline at one end; this may be a read error. The chain carries TRBV7-7 and TRBJ2-1, with 7 bases aligning to TRBD2. Germline-derived CDR1 and CDR2 are SSHAT and FNYEAQ (reference sequence). CDR3 length: 13 amino acids. The CDR3 DNA reads TGTGCTAGCAGCGGAGGGGAGGGGAATGAGCAGTTCTTC. Its translation is CASSGGEGNEQFF. Based on the CDR3 plus reference TRBV7-7 and TRBJ2-1, the full variable domain is GAGVSQSPRYKVTKRGQDVTLRCDPISSHATLYWYQQALGQGPEFLTYFNYEAQPDKSGLPSDRFSAERPEGSISTLTIQRTEQRDSAMYRCASSGGEGNEQFFGPGTRLTVL.

The chain is built from TRBV6-2 or TRBV6-3 and TRBJ2-6; the D gene is possibly TRBD1 (5 bases). CDR3 length equals 19 residues. The germline V gene has CDR1 MNHEY and CDR2 SVGEGT. The V end was cut by 0 bases, the J end by 0 bases, with 15 bases between. The CDR3 sequence: CASSYSRNRNYSGANVLTF. In DNA, the CDR3 is TGTGCCAGCAGTTACTCGAGGAACAGGAACTACTCTGGGGCCAACGTCCTGACTTTC.

V gene TRBV6-1 combines with J gene TRBJ2-5; 8 bases line up with TRBD2. Losses at the gene ends were 3 bases for V and 3 bases for J; bases not matched to a gene: 12. Germline CDR1 MNHNS, CDR2 SASEGT. CDR3 size: 17 residues. The CDR3 bases are TGTGCCAGCAGTGATAGGTTTGGACTAGCAGCGAAAGAGACCCAGTACTTC. Translated: CASSDRFGLAAKETQYF.

This clonotype was seen a handful of times. The chain carries TRBV5-1 and TRBJ2-2, with TRBD2 identical over 7 bases. Trimming cost V 3 bases and J 5 bases; bases outside gene matches: 10. The CDR3 consists of 16 residues. Germline V lookup: CDR1 SGHRS, CDR2 YFSETQ. The CDR3: CASSSRTGGETGELFF. The CDR3 nucleotides are TGCGCCAGCAGCTCCCGGACGGGGGGAGAAACCGGGGAGCTGTTTTTT.

The chain carries TRBV4-1 and TRBJ2-2; TRBD2 is a possible D gene (6 bases). V was pared by 5 bases and J by 0 bases, with 16 bases between. Germline CDR1 reads MGHRA; CDR2 reads YSYEKL. The CDR3 consists of 17 residues. Here the CDR3 reads CASSETRRDTNTGELFF. CDR3 DNA sequence: TGCGCCAGCAGCGAGACACGGCGGGATACGAACACCGGGGAGCTGTTTTTT.

The chain couples TRBV29-1 to TRBJ2-7; D is unclear. Germline CDR1 reads SQVTM; CDR2 reads ANQGSEA. The V end was cut by 5 bases, the J end by 3 bases, with 8 bases between. The CDR3 totals 11 residues. CDR3 in amino acids: CSVRTLYEQYF. CDR3 in DNA: TGCAGCGTTCGAACCCTCTACGAGCAGTACTTC.

The chain joins TRBV7-6 to TRBJ2-2; D is possibly TRBD2 (6 bases). Per the germline V gene, CDR1 is SGHVS and CDR2 is FNYEAQ. Trimming left V 5 bases short and J 1 base short, with 14 bases between. This CDR3 is 16 amino acids long. DNA for the CDR3: TGTGCCAGCAGCCAAGGCCCAGCGGGGAACACCGGGGAGCTGTTTTTT. Translation gives CASSQGPAGNTGELFF.

V and J are TRBV7-2 and TRBJ1-5; D remains ambiguous. Germline values: CDR1 SGHTA, CDR2 FQGNSA. The CDR3 spans 15 residues. The ends were cut back, 0 bases at V and 3 bases at J, with 9 bases in the middle. Written as DNA, the CDR3 is TGTGCCAGCAGCTTAGCCTCTGGGATCAATCAGCCCCAGCATTTT. This translates into CASSLASGINQPQHF.

This clonotype was detected ten times or more. V gene TRBV7-2 combines with J gene TRBJ2-3; D is unresolved. Germline V gene lookup returns CDR1 SGHTA and CDR2 FQGNSA. V shed 4 bases and J shed 2 bases, with 19 bases lying between them. This CDR3 spans 17 amino acids. CDR3 region: CASSSHLPDGATDTQYF. The CDR3 DNA reads as TGTGCCAGCAGCTCCCACCTCCCGGACGGAGCCACAGATACGCAGTATTTT.

This clonotype came up a few times. The V and J genes are TRBV27 and TRBJ2-2; TRBD2 aligns across 9 bases. The CDR3 is 16 residues long. Losses at the gene ends were 7 bases for V and 7 bases for J; bases not matched to a gene: 13. Germline loops: CDR1 MNHEY, CDR2 SMNVEV (reference sequence). CDR3 sequence: CASNPFAGGHSGELFF. The CDR3 region has the DNA TGTGCCAGCAATCCCTTCGCGGGGGGGCATAGCGGGGAGCTGTTTTTT.

This clonotype has more than one count but fewer than ten. The genes are TRBV11-2 and TRBJ2-2; no clear D gene. Per the germline V gene, CDR1 is SGHAT and CDR2 is FQNNGV. Trimming removed 1 base at V and 3 bases at J, with 12 bases between. CDR3 length equals 16 residues. CDR3 in amino acids: CASSLGLSTDTGELFF. The DNA for the CDR3 is TGTGCCAGCAGCTTAGGCCTATCGACCGACACCGGGGAGCTGTTTTTT.